What follows describes a single T cell receptor beta chain. Its matching antigen is unknown. Measured with immunoSEQ multiplex PCR; TCRdb has only the in-frame clones, and not every one. The sample has approximately 88,000 clones, about 90% seen once; the top ten hold around 5%. The sample originates from a study of T cell responses to AZD1222 COVID-19 vaccine. Findings of the study overall: Unmutated variant regions are reportedly targeted by nearly half of spike-specific TCRs. Spike was spanned by vaccine-associated CD4 TCRs, which were dominant at 160-218 and 743-854. Clonal diversity was possibly underestimated, and white British individuals and females predominated among donors.

Germline V gene data show CDR1 as MNHEY and CDR2 as SMNVEV (reference sequence). The CDR3 spans 16 residues. V shed 3 bases and J shed 4 bases, with 17 bases lying between them. The sequence came from an adult in good health. J is TRBJ2-3 and V is TRBV27, with a tentative D call TRBD2 (6 bases). Sequenced here: peripheral blood, sampled on day 0 of AZD1222 vaccination. CDR3 region: CASSFLLARGPDTQYF. In DNA, the CDR3 is TGTGCCAGCAGTTTCTTACTAGCAAGGGGTCCAGATACGCAGTATTTT.